The 14 T cell receptor beta chains given below trace back to one sample, sequenced in a study of response to subunit inactivated influenza vaccine. TCRdb reanalysed the RT-PCR reads using MiXCR and keeps one entry per CDR3 protein. The repertoire consists of about 570,000 distinct CDR3 sequences, with 11% occurring once and the leading ten covering 11%. These data were also reused for a study on T cells expressing NK-cell markers. That investigation notes: For TCR beta, cDNA was produced by 5'RACE template switching with UMIs.

Sequences were derived from PBMCs from blood, sampled on the day of vaccination. The origin of the receptors is a man aged 50 to 59 who received an inactivated influenza vaccine.

V is TRBV5-1 and J is TRBJ2-5, with D unresolved. This CDR3 has 14 residues. The germline V and J ends were trimmed by 2 bases and 2 bases, with 10 bases remaining between them. Looked up from germline, CDR1 is SGHRS and CDR2 is YFSETQ. The CDR3 reads CASSFGTVQETQYF. CDR3 sequence (DNA): TGCGCCAGCAGCTTTGGTACTGTACAAGAGACCCAGTACTTC.

CDR3 coding DNA: TGTGCCAGCAGCTTTCGGTATGAAAAACTGTTTTTT. This gives the protein CASSFRYEKLFF. The V gene is TRBV5-5, the J gene TRBJ1-4; D call uncertain. Per germline, CDR1 SGHKS and CDR2 YYEKEE (reference sequence). The CDR3 runs to 12 residues. V was trimmed by 2 bases and J by 6 bases, leaving 5 bases between them.

This clonotype was seen more than once but under ten times. V usage is TRBV20-1 and J usage is TRBJ1-5, with D perhaps TRBD1 (6 bases). Germline-derived CDR1 and CDR2 are DFQATT and SNEGSKA (reference sequence). V shed 5 bases and J shed 6 bases, with 17 bases lying between them. The CDR3 runs 14 residues. The CDR3 loop is CSARGQSQAQPQHF. The CDR3, as DNA: TGCAGTGCTCGTGGACAGAGTCAGGCTCAGCCCCAGCATTTT.

Many counts were recorded for this clonotype. V usage is TRBV10-3 and J usage is TRBJ2-3; maybe TRBD1 (6 bases). The V end lost 10 bases, the J end lost 2 bases, and 13 bases lay between the germline ends. The CDR3 runs 13 residues. Germline V gene data show CDR1 as ENHRY and CDR2 as SYGVKD. CDR3 sequence: CASSGQTTDTQYF. CDR3 nucleotides: TGTGCCAGCTCAGGACAGACCACAGATACGCAGTATTTT.

The J gene is TRBJ2-2, the V gene TRBV28; D possibly matches TRBD1 or TRBD2 (5 bases each). The germline V gene has CDR1 MDHEN and CDR2 SYDVKM. This CDR3 region has 15 residues. V shed 6 bases and J shed 3 bases, with 14 bases lying between them. The DNA of the CDR3 is TGTGCCAGCAGATCCCGGGACGGAGACACCGGGGAGCTGTTTTTT. Its protein product is CASRSRDGDTGELFF.

The V gene is TRBV6-2 or TRBV6-3, the J gene TRBJ2-5; 7 nucleotides align to TRBD1. Trimming at V came to 7 bases and at J to 1 base, leaving 6 bases not matched to a gene. CDR1 is MNHEY and CDR2 is SVGEGT in the germline V gene. The CDR3 extends over 14 amino acids. The CDR3 here is CASNARGIQETQYF. In DNA form, the CDR3 reads TGTGCCAGCAACGCCAGGGGGATCCAAGAGACCCAGTACTTC.

This clonotype has more than one count but fewer than ten. V usage is TRBV20-1 and J usage is TRBJ2-7, with TRBD1 matching 7 bases. The CDR3 is 15 residues long. The V and J ends lost 4 bases and 1 base, in that order; junction bases with no gene match: 10. Germline CDR1 reads DFQATT; CDR2 reads SNEGSKA (reference sequence). CDR3 amino acids: CSAMIGTAKSYEQYF. The CDR3 coding sequence is TGCAGTGCTATGATCGGGACAGCTAAGTCCTACGAGCAGTACTTC.

This clonotype was detected only a few times. V and J are TRBV9 and TRBJ2-7; no clear D. This CDR3 is built from 13 residues. V was trimmed by 0 bases and J by 4 bases, leaving 8 bases between them. Germline CDR1 is SGDLS and CDR2 is YYNGEE. CDR3 protein: CASSVATGYEQYF. CDR3 coding DNA: TGTGCCAGCAGCGTAGCTACCGGTTACGAGCAGTACTTC. Variable domain in full (rest from reference TRBV9 and TRBJ2-7): DSGVTQTPKHLITATGQRVTLRCSPRSGDLSVYWYQQSLDQGLQFLIQYYNGEERAKGNILERFSAQQFPDLHSELNLSSLELGDSALYFCASSVATGYEQYFGPGTRLTVT.

This clonotype was seen a few times. The rearrangement links TRBV7-2 to TRBJ1-5; 7 positions match TRBD1. The CDR3 extends over 15 amino acids. J lost 6 bases, V lost 3 bases, and 8 bases had no gene match. Germline V gives CDR1 SGHTA, CDR2 FQGNSA. Here the CDR3 reads CASSLWSGDSQPQHF. CDR3 sequence (DNA): TGTGCCAGCAGCTTGTGGTCTGGGGACAGTCAGCCCCAGCATTTT.

This sequence joins TRBV29-1 and TRBJ2-5; 10 bases agree with TRBD1. CDR1 SQVTM and CDR2 ANQGSEA come from the germline V gene. The CDR3 is 15 amino acids. Trimming took 3 bases from V and 1 from J; bases not matched to a gene: 5. The CDR3 loop is CSVDGTGAPQETQYF. The CDR3 nucleotides read TGCAGCGTTGACGGGACAGGGGCCCCCCAAGAGACCCAGTACTTC.

This clonotype was observed at least ten times. The chain carries TRBV20-1 and TRBJ2-7; D tentatively reads TRBD1 or TRBD2 (6 bases each). V lost 3 bases and J 3 bases, leaving 18 bases between the germline ends. The CDR3 runs to 15 residues. CDR1 and CDR2 from the germline V gene are DFQATT and SNEGSKA (reference sequence). The CDR3 sequence: CSASSKGGEFYEQYF. CDR3 bases: TGCAGTGCTAGCTCAAAGGGGGGTGAATTCTACGAGCAGTACTTC.

This chain uses TRBV3-1 with TRBJ2-5, with 8 bases that match TRBD2. V lost 3 bases and J lost 3; bases outside the gene matches: 9. Germline V gene sequence: CDR1 LGHDT, CDR2 YNNKEL (reference sequence). This CDR3 contains 16 residues. The chain's CDR3 is CASSQGRTSTKETQYF. The CDR3 DNA follows: TGTGCCAGCAGCCAGGGGCGGACTAGCACAAAAGAGACCCAGTACTTC.

The J gene is TRBJ2-1, the V gene TRBV5-1; 11 nucleotides match TRBD2. CDR1 is SGHRS, CDR2 YFSETQ, per germline. This CDR3 region has 16 residues. J was trimmed by 8 bases and V by 4 bases; bases with no gene match: 11. CDR3 bases: TGCGCCAGCAGCCCAGGTAGCGGGAGGGCCACCCATGAGCAGTTCTTC. It encodes CASSPGSGRATHEQFF.

In its sample, this clonotype was seen a few times. The J gene is TRBJ2-3, the V gene TRBV29-1; 12 bases agree with TRBD1. This CDR3 comprises 14 residues. After removal of 5 bases from V and 3 bases from J, the junction contained 3 bases not matched to a gene. Germline values: CDR1 SQVTM, CDR2 ANQGSEA. The CDR3 region has the DNA TGCAGCGTTTTGGGACAGGGGGCAACAGATACGCAGTATTTT. It codes for CSVLGQGATDTQYF.